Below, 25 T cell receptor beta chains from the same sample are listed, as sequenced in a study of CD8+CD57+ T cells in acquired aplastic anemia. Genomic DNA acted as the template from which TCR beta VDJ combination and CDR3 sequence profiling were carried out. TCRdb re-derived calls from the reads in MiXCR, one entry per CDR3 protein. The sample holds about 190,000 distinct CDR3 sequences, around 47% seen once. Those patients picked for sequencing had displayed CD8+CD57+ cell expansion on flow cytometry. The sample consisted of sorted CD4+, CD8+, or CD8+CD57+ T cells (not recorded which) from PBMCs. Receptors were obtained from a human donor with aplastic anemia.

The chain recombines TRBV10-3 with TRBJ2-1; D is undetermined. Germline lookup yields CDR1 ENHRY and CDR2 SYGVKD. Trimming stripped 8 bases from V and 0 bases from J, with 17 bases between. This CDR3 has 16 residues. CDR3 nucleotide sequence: TGTGCCATCGGAGTGGGTACTGGCGGCTCCTACAATGAGCAGTTCTTC. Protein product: CAIGVGTGGSYNEQFF.

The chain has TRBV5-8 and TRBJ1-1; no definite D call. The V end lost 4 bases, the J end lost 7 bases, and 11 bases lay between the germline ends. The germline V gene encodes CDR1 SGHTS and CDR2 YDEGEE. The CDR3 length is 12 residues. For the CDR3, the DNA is TGTGCCAGCAGCCGCCAGGATAATGAAGCTTTCTTT. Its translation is CASSRQDNEAFF.

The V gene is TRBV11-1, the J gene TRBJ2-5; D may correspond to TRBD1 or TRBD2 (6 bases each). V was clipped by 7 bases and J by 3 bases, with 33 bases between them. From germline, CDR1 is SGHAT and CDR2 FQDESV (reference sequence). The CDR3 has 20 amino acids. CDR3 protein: CASNKPPSGLAHRGEETQYF. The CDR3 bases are TGTGCCAGCAACAAACCCCCAAGCGGGCTAGCACATAGGGGGGAAGAGACCCAGTACTTC.

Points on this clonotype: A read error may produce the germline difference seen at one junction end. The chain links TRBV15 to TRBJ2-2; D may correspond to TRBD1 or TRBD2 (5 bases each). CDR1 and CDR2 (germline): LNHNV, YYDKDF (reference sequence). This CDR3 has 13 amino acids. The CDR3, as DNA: TGTGCCACCAGCAGGGTTAGATCCGGGGCGCTGTTTTTT. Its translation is CATSRVRSGALFF.

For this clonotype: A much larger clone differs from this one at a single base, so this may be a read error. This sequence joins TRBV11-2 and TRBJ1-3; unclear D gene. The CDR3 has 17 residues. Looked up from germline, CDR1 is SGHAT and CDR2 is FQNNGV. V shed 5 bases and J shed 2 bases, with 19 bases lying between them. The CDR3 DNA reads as TGTGCCAGCAGCCCGTTTTTTGGAACTACCCCTGGAAACACCATATATTTT. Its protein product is CASSPFFGTTPGNTIYF. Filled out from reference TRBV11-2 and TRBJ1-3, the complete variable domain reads EAGVAQSPRYKIIEKRQSVAFWCNPISGHATLYWYQQILGQGPKLLIQFQNNGVVDDSQLPKDRFSAERLKGVDSTLKIQPAKLEDSAVYLCASSPFFGTTPGNTIYFGEGSWLTVV.

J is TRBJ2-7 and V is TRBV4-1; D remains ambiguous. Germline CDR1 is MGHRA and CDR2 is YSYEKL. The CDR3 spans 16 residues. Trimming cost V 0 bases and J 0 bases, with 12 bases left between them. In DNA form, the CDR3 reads TGCGCCAGCAGCCAAGATCTCAGCCAGATCTCCTACGAGCAGTACTTC. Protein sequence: CASSQDLSQISYEQYF.

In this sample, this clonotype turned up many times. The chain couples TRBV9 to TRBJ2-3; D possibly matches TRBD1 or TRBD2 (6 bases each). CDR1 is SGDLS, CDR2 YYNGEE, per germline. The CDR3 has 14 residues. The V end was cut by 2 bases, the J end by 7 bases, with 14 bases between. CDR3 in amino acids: CASSVGGLSYTQYF. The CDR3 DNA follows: TGTGCCAGCAGCGTCGGGGGCCTGAGTTATACGCAGTATTTT.

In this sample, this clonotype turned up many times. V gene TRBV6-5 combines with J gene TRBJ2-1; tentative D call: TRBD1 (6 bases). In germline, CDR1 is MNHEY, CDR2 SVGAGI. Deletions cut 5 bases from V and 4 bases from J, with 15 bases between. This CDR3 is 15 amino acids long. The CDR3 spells CASSTTGPGYNEQFF. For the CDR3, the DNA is TGTGCCAGCAGTACAACAGGGCCAGGTTACAATGAGCAGTTCTTC.

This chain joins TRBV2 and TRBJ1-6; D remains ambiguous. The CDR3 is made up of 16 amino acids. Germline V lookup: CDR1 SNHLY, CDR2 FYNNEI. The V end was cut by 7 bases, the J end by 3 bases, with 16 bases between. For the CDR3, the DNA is TGTGCCAGCATATATATTGGCAGCCACTATAATTCACCCCTCCACTTT. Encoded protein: CASIYIGSHYNSPLHF.

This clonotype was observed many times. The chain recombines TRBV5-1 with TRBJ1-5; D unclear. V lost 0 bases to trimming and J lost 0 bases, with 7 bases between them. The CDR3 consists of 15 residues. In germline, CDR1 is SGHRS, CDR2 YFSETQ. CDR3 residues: CASSLGSSSNQPQHF. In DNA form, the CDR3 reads TGCGCCAGCAGCTTGGGAAGTAGTAGCAATCAGCCCCAGCATTTT.

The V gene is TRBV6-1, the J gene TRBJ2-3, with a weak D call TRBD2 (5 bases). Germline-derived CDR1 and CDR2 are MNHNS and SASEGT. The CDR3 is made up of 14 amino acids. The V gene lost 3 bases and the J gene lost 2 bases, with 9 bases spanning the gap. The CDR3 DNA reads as TGTGCCAGCAGTGACCGCGGGTTCACAGATACGCAGTATTTT. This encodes CASSDRGFTDTQYF.

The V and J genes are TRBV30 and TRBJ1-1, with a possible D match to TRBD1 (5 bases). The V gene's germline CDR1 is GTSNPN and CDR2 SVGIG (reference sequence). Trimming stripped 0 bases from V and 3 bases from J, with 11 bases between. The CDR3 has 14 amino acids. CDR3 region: CAWSVLGGYTEAFF. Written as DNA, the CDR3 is TGTGCCTGGAGTGTACTGGGGGGGTACACTGAAGCTTTCTTT.

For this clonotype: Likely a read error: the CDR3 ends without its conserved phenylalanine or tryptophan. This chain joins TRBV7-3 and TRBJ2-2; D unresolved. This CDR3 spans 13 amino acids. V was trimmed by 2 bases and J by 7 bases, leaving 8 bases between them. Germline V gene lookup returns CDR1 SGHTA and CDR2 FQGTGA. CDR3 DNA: TGTGCCAGCAGCTTACCTGGCGGCGGGGAGCTGTTTTCT. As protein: CASSLPGGGELFS.

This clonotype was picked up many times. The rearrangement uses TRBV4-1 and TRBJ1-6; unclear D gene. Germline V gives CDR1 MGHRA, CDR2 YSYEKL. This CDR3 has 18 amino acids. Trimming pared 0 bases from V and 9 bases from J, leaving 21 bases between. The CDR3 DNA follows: TGCGCCAGCAGCCAAGACCCTATTGACTGGGAAGAAGGTTCACCCCTCCACTTT. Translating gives CASSQDPIDWEEGSPLHF.

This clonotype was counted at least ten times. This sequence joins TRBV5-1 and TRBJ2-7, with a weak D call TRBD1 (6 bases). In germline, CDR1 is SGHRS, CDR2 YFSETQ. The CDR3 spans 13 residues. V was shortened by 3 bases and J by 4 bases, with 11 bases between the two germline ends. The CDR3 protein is CASSSHQGYEQYF. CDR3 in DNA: TGCGCCAGCAGCTCCCATCAGGGGTACGAGCAGTACTTC. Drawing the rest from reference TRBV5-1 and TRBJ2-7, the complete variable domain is KAGVTQTPRYLIKTRGQQVTLSCSPISGHRSVSWYQQTPGQGLQFLFEYFSETQRNKGNFPGRFSGRQFSNSRSEMNVSTLELGDSALYLCASSSHQGYEQYFGPGTRLTVT.

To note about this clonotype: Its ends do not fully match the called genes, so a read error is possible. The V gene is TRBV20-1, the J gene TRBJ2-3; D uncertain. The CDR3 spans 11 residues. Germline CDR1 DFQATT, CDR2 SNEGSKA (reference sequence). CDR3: CSGWSTDTHYF. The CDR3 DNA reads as TGCAGTGGATGGAGCACAGATACGCACTATTTT.

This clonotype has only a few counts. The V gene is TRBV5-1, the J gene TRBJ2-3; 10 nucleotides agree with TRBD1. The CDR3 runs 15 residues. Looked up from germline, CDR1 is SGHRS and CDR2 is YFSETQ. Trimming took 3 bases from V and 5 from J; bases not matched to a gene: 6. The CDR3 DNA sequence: TGCGCCAGCAGCTACGGGACAGGGGATATAGATACGCAGTATTTT. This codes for CASSYGTGDIDTQYF.

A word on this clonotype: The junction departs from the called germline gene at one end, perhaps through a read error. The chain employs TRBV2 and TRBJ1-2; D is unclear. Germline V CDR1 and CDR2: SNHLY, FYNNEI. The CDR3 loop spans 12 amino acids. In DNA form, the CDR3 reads TGTGCCAGCATGATGGTTAGCGTAGGGATACTCTTC. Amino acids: CASMMVSVGILF.

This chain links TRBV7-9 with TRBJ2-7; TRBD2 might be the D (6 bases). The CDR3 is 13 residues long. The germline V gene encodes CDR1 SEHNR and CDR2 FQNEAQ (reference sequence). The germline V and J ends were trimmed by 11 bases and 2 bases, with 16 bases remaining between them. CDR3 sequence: CAYGGPSTYEQYF. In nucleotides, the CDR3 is TGTGCCTACGGAGGGCCATCGACCTACGAGCAGTACTTC. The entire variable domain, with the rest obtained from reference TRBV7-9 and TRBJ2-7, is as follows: DTGVSQNPRHKITKRGQNVTFRCDPISEHNRLYWYRQTLGQGPEFLTYFQNEAQLEKSRLLSDRFSAERPKGSFSTLEIQRTEQGDSAMYLCAYGGPSTYEQYFGPGTRLTVT.

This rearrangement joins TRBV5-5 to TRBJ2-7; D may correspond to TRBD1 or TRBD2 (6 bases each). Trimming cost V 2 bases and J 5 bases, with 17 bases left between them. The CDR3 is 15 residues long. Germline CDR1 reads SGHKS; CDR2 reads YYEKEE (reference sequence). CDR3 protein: CASSFPRTGADEQYF. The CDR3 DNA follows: TGTGCCAGCAGCTTTCCCCGGACGGGGGCCGACGAGCAGTACTTC.

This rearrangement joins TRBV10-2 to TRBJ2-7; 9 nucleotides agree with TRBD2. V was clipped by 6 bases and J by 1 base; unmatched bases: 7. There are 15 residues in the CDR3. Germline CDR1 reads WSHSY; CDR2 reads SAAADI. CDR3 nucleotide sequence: TGCGCCAGCAGCGAACGACTAGCGGAGTCCTACGAGCAGTACTTC. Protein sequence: CASSERLAESYEQYF.

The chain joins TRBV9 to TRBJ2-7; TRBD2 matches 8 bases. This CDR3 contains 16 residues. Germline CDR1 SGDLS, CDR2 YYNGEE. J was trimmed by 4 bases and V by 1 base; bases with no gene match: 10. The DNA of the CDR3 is TGTGCCAGCAGCGTACGGCCGGGAGGGCCCCCATACGAGCAGTACTTC. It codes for CASSVRPGGPPYEQYF. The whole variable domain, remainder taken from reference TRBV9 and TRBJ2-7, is DSGVTQTPKHLITATGQRVTLRCSPRSGDLSVYWYQQSLDQGLQFLIQYYNGEERAKGNILERFSAQQFPDLHSELNLSSLELGDSALYFCASSVRPGGPPYEQYFGPGTRLTVT.

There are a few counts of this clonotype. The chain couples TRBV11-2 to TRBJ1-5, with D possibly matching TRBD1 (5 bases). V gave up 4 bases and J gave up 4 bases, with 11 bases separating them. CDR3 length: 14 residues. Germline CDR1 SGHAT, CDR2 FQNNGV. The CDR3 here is CASSSQGLNQPQHF. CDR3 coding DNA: TGTGCCAGCAGCTCCCAGGGTTTGAATCAGCCCCAGCATTTT.

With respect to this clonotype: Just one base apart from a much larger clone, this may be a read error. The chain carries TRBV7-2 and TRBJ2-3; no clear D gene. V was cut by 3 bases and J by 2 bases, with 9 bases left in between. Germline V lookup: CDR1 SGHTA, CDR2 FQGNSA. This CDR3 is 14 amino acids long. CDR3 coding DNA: TGTGCCAGCAGCTTCAGACTCGTCACAGATACGCAGTATTTT. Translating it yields CASSFRLVTDTQYF.

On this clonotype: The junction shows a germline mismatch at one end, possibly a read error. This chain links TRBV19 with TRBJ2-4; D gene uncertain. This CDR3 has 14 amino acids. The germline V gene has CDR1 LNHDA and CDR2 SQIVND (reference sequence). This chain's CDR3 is CARSTTVAKNIQYF. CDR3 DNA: TGTGCCAGAAGTACAACAGTAGCCAAAAACATTCAGTACTTC.